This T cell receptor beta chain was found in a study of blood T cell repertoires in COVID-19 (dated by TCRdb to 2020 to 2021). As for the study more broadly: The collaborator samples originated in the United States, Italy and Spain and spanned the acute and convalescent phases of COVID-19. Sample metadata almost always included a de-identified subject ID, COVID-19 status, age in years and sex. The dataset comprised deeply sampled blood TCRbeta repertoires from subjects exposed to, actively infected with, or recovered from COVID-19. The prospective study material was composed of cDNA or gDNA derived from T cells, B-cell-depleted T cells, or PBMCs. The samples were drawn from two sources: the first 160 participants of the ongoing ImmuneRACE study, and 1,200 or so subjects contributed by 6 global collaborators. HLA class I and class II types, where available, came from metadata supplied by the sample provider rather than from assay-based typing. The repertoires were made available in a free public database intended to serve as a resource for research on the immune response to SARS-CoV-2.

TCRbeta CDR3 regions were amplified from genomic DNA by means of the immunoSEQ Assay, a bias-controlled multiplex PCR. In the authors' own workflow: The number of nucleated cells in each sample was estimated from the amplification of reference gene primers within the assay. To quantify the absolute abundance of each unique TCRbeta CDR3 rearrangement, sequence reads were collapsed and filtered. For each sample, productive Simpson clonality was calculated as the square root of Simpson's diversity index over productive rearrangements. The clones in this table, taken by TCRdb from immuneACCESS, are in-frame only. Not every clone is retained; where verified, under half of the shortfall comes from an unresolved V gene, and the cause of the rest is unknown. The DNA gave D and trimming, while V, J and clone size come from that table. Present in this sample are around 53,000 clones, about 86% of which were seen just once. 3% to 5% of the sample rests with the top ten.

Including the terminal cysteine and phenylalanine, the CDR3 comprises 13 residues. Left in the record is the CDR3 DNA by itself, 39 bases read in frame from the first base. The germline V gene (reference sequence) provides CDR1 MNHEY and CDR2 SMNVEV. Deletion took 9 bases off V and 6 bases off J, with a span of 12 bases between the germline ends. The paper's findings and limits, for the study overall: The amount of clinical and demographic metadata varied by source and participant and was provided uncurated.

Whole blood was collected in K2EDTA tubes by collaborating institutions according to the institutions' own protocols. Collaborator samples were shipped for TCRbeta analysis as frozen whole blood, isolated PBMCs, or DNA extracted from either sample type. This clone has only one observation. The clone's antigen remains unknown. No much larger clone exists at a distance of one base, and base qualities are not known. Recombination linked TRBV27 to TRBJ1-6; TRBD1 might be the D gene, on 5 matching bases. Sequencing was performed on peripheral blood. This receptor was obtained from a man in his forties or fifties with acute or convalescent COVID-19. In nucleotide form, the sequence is TGTGCCAGTCGGCGGCAGGGTAATTCACCCCTCCACTTT. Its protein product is CASRRQGNSPLHF.